Listed below are T cell receptor beta chains from one sample, sequenced in a study of vaccination and CD4 T cells after COVID-19. Using its own MiXCR run on the PCR reads, TCRdb lists one record per CDR3 protein. The sample lists around 22,000 distinct CDR3 sequences; approximately 30% were seen once. These TCRs are of unknown antigen specificity. Sequencing was performed on cultured CD4+ T cells from blood. Receptor source: a human donor with COVID-19. CDR3s include the opening cysteine and the closing phenylalanine or tryptophan. Each record gives: J gene, D gene, V gene, clone size, CDR3 protein, CDR3 DNA. The D gene is left open where the match is weak. Clone size is given for some rows only: seen once, a few or many times, or a class if the clone is expanded.

TRBJ1-1,NA,TRBV5-4,NA,CASGKRGGMNTEAFF,TGTGCCAGCGGGAAGAGAGGAGGCATGAACACTGAAGCTTTCTTT
TRBJ2-5,TRBD2,TRBV20-1,few,CSARETSGGWETQYF,TGCAGTGCTAGAGAGACTAGCGGGGGGTGGGAGACCCAGTACTTC
TRBJ1-1,NA,TRBV6-5,few,CASSYGGRGNTEAFF,TGTGCCAGCAGTTACGGGGGCAGGGGGAACACTGAAGCTTTCTTT
TRBJ1-1,NA,TRBV12-3/TRBV12-4,NA,CASSPAYTEAFF,TGTGCCAGCAGTCCAGCCTACACTGAAGCTTTCTTT
TRBJ2-3,TRBD2,TRBV20-1,few,CSARLAGGTDTQYF,TGCAGTGCTAGACTAGCGGGGGGCACAGATACGCAGTATTTT
TRBJ1-5,TRBD1,TRBV20-1,NA,CSAIGQGHSNQPQHF,TGCAGTGCAATCGGACAGGGGCATAGCAATCAGCCCCAGCATTTT
TRBJ2-7,NA,TRBV6-5,few,CASSYSSPGKLYEQYF,TGTGCCAGCAGTTACTCGAGCCCAGGGAAACTCTACGAGCAGTACTTC
TRBJ2-3,NA,TRBV10-1,once,CASGQNNQPQYF,TGCGCCAGCGGACAGAACAATCAGCCCCAGTATTTT
TRBJ2-5,NA,TRBV24-1,few,CATSDPVETQYF,TGTGCCACCAGTGACCCCGTAGAGACCCAGTACTTC
TRBJ1-5,TRBD1,TRBV5-1,few,CASSLGTGQPQHF,TGCGCCAGCAGCTTGGGGACAGGGCAGCCCCAGCATTTT
TRBJ1-1,NA,TRBV5-4,NA,CASSVERGSAFF,TGTGCCAGCAGCGTTGAAAGGGGCTCAGCTTTCTTT
TRBJ2-3,NA,TRBV4-3,few,CASSQDGAGDTQYF,TGCGCCAGCAGCCAAGATGGAGCTGGGGATACGCAGTATTTT
TRBJ1-2,NA,TRBV5-1,once,CASSFQGSHGYTF,TGCGCCAGCAGCTTTCAGGGTTCCCATGGCTACACCTTC
TRBJ1-1,NA,TRBV18,NA,CASSPRVSSGSSEAFF,TGTGCCAGCTCACCACGGGTTTCATCAGGGAGCTCTGAAGCTTTCTTT
TRBJ1-3,TRBD1,TRBV24-1,few,CATSEGDRGVSGNTIYF,TGTGCCACCAGTGAGGGGGACAGGGGGGTTTCTGGAAACACCATATATTTT
TRBJ1-2,TRBD1,TRBV18,NA,CASSPNRQGAYGYTF,TGTGCCAGCTCACCGAATAGACAGGGGGCCTATGGCTACACCTTC
TRBJ1-2,TRBD1,TRBV5-6,NA,CASSYGQGSNYGYTF,TGTGCCAGCAGCTACGGACAGGGTTCTAACTATGGCTACACCTTC
TRBJ1-5,NA,TRBV20-1,NA,CSATSSVYSNQPQHF,TGCAGTGCTACCAGTTCCGTCTATAGCAATCAGCCCCAGCATTTT
TRBJ1-2,TRBD1,TRBV6-5,few,CASSLRQGNYGYTF,TGTGCCAGCAGTTTGAGACAGGGCAACTATGGCTACACCTTC
TRBJ1-1,NA,TRBV2,NA,CASSRGGVYEAFF,TGTGCCAGCAGCCGGGGGGGGGTGTACGAAGCTTTCTTT
TRBJ1-2,NA,TRBV29-1,NA,CSVGANHGYTF,TGCAGCGTTGGGGCCAACCATGGCTACACCTTC
TRBJ1-3,NA,TRBV19,few,CASKTDSGNTIYF,TGTGCCAGTAAAACGGACTCTGGAAACACCATATATTTT
TRBJ2-2,NA,TRBV7-6,NA,CASSLAGDLRVAGELFF,TGTGCCAGCAGCTTAGCGGGGGATCTAAGGGTGGCCGGGGAGCTGTTTTTT
TRBJ1-2,TRBD1,TRBV14,few,CASSTPGQGPRGYTF,TGTGCCAGCAGCACGCCGGGACAGGGGCCTAGGGGCTACACCTTC
TRBJ2-5,NA,TRBV7-2,NA,CASSLAGIQETQYF,TGTGCCAGCAGCTTGGCAGGGATCCAAGAGACCCAGTACTTC
TRBJ1-1,TRBD1,TRBV11-1,NA,CASSRGQGAGVNTEAFF,TGTGCCAGCAGCCGCGGACAGGGGGCAGGGGTGAACACTGAAGCTTTCTTT
TRBJ2-7,NA,TRBV24-1,few,CATSEGNKGGDEQYF,TGTGCCACCAGTGAGGGTAACAAGGGTGGCGACGAGCAGTACTTC
TRBJ1-5,NA,TRBV2,NA,CASRGGVSNQPQHF,TGTGCCAGCAGGGGAGGAGTTAGCAATCAGCCCCAGCATTTT
TRBJ1-1,NA,TRBV5-6,NA,CASSSGLPNTEAFF,TGTGCCAGCAGCTCTGGACTGCCCAACACTGAAGCTTTCTTT
TRBJ2-7,TRBD1,TRBV4-1,NA,CASSPLRDRGAYEQYF,TGCGCCAGCAGCCCCCTCCGGGACAGGGGAGCCTACGAGCAGTACTTC
TRBJ1-4,NA,TRBV7-9,few,CASSLAKGPGVKLFF,TGTGCCAGCAGCTTAGCAAAGGGACCGGGAGTTAAACTGTTTTTT
TRBJ2-5,NA,TRBV20-1,few,CSASGARAGETQYF,TGCAGTGCTAGTGGGGCCAGGGCGGGGGAGACCCAGTACTTC
TRBJ2-5,NA,TRBV2,few,CASRTRASETQYF,TGTGCCAGCAGAACCAGGGCTTCCGAGACCCAGTACTTC
TRBJ1-6,NA,TRBV28,few,CASSLAAGIALHF,TGTGCCAGCAGTTTGGCTGCAGGGATAGCCCTCCACTTT
TRBJ1-2,NA,TRBV19,few,CASSQPGHSTGGYTF,TGTGCCAGTAGTCAACCGGGACACTCGACGGGAGGCTACACCTTC
TRBJ1-6,NA,TRBV5-5,NA,CASSLLTGKTNSPLHF,TGTGCCAGCAGCTTACTGACCGGAAAAACTAATTCACCCCTCCACTTT
TRBJ2-1,TRBD2,TRBV7-3,NA,CASSSWVAGGLGEQFF,TGTGCCAGCAGCTCCTGGGTGGCGGGGGGGCTCGGTGAGCAGTTCTTC
TRBJ1-2,NA,TRBV12-3/TRBV12-4,NA,CASNTGSAHGYTF,TGTGCCAGCAATACAGGTTCGGCCCATGGCTACACCTTC
TRBJ1-6,NA,TRBV5-1,NA,CASSSDGGRKDSPLHF,TGCGCCAGCAGCTCGGACGGTGGGCGTAAAGATTCACCCCTCCACTTT
TRBJ2-2,NA,TRBV7-6,NA,CASSNYAGELFF,TGTGCCAGCAGTAATTATGCCGGGGAGCTGTTTTTT
TRBJ2-7,NA,TRBV5-6,NA,CASSSGPNYEQYF,TGTGCCAGCAGTTCCGGACCTAACTACGAGCAGTACTTC
TRBJ2-2,NA,TRBV20-1,NA,CSAFGGSGELFF,TGCAGTGCGTTCGGGGGCAGTGGGGAGCTGTTTTTT
TRBJ2-2,NA,TRBV6-2/TRBV6-3,NA,CASSSFSRELFF,TGTGCCAGCAGTTCTTTCAGCCGGGAGCTGTTTTTT
TRBJ1-1,NA,TRBV6-5,few,CASSSDRTANTEAFF,TGTGCCAGCAGTTCCGACCGGACAGCTAACACTGAAGCTTTCTTT
TRBJ2-1,TRBD1,TRBV5-1,NA,CASSLTGADEQFF,TGCGCCAGCAGCCTGACAGGGGCCGATGAGCAGTTCTTC
TRBJ2-2,NA,TRBV6-1,few,CASSLWAGATNTGELFF,TGTGCCAGCAGTCTCTGGGCGGGGGCTACGAACACCGGGGAGCTGTTTTTT
TRBJ1-3,NA,TRBV7-8,NA,CASSLAGLRLSSGNTIYF,TGTGCCAGCAGCTTAGCGGGACTCCGCCTTAGCTCTGGAAACACCATATATTTT
TRBJ1-2,NA,TRBV5-1,NA,CASSLAVSTIGGYTF,TGCGCCAGCAGCTTGGCAGTCAGTACTATCGGCGGCTACACCTTC
TRBJ1-3,TRBD1,TRBV9,NA,CASSVSGTVLFPIYF,TGTGCCAGCAGCGTATCGGGGACAGTACTGTTTCCCATATATTTT
TRBJ2-5,TRBD1,TRBV10-3,NA,CATTGGKGETQYF,TGTGCCACCACAGGGGGTAAAGGAGAGACCCAGTACTTC
TRBJ2-2,NA,TRBV9,NA,CASSVARLKGPGELFF,TGTGCCAGCAGCGTAGCTCGGCTAAAGGGACCCGGGGAGCTGTTTTTT
TRBJ1-6,NA,TRBV7-9,NA,CASSPDLGNSPLHF,TGTGCCAGCAGCCCTGATCTGGGGAATTCACCCCTCCACTTT
TRBJ1-2,NA,TRBV27,few,CASSFQGTLNYGYTF,TGTGCCAGCAGTTTTCAGGGGACCTTAAACTATGGCTACACCTTC
TRBJ1-2,TRBD1,TRBV18,NA,CSSSPGQGGYTF,TGTTCCAGCTCACCTGGACAGGGCGGCTACACCTTC